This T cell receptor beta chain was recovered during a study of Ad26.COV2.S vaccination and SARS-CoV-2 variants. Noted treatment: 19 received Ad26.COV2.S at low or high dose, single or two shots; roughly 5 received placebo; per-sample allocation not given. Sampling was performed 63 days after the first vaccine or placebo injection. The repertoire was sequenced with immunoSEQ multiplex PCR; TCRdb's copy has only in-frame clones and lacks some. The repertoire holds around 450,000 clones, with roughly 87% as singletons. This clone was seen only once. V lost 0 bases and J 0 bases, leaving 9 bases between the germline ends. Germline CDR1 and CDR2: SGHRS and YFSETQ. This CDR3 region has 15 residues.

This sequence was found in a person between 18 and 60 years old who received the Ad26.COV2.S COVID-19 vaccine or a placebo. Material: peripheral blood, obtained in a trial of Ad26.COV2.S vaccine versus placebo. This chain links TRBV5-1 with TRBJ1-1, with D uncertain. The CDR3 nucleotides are TGCGCCAGCAGCTTGGCAGGACCAATGAACACTGAAGCTTTCTTT. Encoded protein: CASSLAGPMNTEAFF.